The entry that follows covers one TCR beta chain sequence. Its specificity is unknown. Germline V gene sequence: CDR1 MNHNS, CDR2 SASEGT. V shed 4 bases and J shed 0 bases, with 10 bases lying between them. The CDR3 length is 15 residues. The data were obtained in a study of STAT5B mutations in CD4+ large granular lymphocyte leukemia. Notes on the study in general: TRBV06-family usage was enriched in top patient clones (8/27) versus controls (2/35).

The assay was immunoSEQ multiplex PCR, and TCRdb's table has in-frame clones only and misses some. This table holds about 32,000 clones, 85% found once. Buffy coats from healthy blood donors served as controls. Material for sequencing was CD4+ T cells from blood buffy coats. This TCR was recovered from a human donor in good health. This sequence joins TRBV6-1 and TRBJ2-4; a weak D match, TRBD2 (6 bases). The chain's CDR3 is CASSVEGTAKNIQYF. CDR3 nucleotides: TGTGCCAGCAGTGTGGAGGGAACAGCCAAAAACATTCAGTACTTC.